This TCR beta chain was obtained from a study of blood T cell repertoires in COVID-19. About the research overall: COVID-19 samples from acute and convalescent phases originated in the United States, Italy and Spain.

The Seattle patients joined while their infection was active and were tracked longitudinally afterward. The protocol was immunoSEQ multiplex PCR, while the TCRdb copy is restricted to in-frame clones and leaves out a portion. The sample has 65,000 to 85,000 clones, about 88% seen once. Losses at the gene ends were 5 bases for V and 8 bases for J; bases not matched to a gene: 10. The germline V gene has CDR1 SEHNR and CDR2 FQNEAQ (reference sequence). The CDR3 extends over 14 amino acids. The chain joins TRBV7-9 to TRBJ2-7, with TRBD1 matching over 9 bases. Sequencing was carried out using peripheral blood. The receptor was isolated from a man of 80 years or more with COVID-19, enrolled during active disease. The CDR3 sequence is CASSTTGGEGQQYF. As DNA, the CDR3 is TGTGCCAGCAGCACTACAGGGGGCGAGGGCCAGCAGTACTTC.